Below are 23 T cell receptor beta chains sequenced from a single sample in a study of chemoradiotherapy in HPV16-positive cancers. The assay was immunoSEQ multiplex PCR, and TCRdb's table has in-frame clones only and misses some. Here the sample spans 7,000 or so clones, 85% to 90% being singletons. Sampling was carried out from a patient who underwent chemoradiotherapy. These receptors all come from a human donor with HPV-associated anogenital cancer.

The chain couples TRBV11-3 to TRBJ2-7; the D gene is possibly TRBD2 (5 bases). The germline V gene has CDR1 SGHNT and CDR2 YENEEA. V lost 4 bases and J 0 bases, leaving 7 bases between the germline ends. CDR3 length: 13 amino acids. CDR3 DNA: TGTGCCAGCAGCTCCGGGGACTCCTACGAGCAGTACTTC. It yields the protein CASSSGDSYEQYF.

The chain's CDR3 is CASSAEGQYGYTF. The CDR3 bases are TGCGCCAGCAGCGCCGAGGGCCAATATGGCTACACCTTC. The V and J genes are TRBV5-1 and TRBJ1-2; D not certain. This CDR3 comprises 13 residues. The germline V and J ends were trimmed by 4 bases and 5 bases, with 12 bases remaining between them. Germline lookup yields CDR1 SGHRS and CDR2 YFSETQ.

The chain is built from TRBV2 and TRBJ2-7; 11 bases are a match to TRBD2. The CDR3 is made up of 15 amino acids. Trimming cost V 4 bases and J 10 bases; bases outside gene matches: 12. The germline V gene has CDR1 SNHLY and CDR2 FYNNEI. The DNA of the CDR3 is TGTGCCAGCAGTGTACGGACTAGCGGGCTCCGGAATCAGTACTTC. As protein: CASSVRTSGLRNQYF.

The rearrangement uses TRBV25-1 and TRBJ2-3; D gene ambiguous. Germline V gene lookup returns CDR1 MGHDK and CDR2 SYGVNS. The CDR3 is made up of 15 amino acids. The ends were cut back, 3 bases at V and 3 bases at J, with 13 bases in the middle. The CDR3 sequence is CASSEGSSSTDTQYF. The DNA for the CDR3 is TGTGCCAGCAGTGAGGGGTCTAGTAGTACAGATACGCAGTATTTT.

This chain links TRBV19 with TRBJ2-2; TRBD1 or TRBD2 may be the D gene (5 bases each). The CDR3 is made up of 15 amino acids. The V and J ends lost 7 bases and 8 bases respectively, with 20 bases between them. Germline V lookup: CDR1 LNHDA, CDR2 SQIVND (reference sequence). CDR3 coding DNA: TGTGCCAGTACCCACCCCGGGACCCTACGGGGGGAGCTGTTTTTT. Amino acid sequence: CASTHPGTLRGELFF.

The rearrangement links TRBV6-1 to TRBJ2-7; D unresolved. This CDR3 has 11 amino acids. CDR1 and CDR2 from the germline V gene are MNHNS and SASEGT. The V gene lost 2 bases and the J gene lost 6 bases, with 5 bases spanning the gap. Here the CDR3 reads CASSERFEQYF. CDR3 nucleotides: TGTGCCAGCAGTGAAAGGTTCGAGCAGTACTTC.

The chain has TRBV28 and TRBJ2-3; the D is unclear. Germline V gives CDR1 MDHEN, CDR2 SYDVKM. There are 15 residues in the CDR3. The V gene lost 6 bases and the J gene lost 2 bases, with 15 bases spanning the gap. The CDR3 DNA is TGTGCCAGCAGGGAAAGACTCGGACCCACAGATACGCAGTATTTT. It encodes CASRERLGPTDTQYF.

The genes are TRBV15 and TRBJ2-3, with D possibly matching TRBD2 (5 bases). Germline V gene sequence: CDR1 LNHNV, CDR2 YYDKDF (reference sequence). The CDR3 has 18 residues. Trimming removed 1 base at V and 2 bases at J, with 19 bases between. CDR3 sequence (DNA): TGTGCCACCAGCAGAGCCCCGGGGAGACCCACACCCACAGATACGCAGTATTTT. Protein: CATSRAPGRPTPTDTQYF.

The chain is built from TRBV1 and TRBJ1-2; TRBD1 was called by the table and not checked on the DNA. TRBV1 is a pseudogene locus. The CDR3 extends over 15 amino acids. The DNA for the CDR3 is TGCACCAGCAGCCACGTTTTCGTGGGACAGGGTGACTACACCTTC. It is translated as CTSSHVFVGQGDYTF.

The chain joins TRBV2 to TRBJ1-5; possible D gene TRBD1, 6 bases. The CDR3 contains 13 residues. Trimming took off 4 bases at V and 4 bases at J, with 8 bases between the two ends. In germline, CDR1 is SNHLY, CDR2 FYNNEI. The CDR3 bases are TGTGCCAGCAGTGTAGGACAGAATCAGCCCCAGCATTTT. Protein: CASSVGQNQPQHF.

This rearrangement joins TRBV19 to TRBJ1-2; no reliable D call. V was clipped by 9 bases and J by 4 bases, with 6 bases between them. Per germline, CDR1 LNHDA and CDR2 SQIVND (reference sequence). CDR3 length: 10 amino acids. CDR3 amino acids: CASRGYGYTF. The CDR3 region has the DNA TGTGCCAGCCGTGGCTATGGCTACACCTTC.

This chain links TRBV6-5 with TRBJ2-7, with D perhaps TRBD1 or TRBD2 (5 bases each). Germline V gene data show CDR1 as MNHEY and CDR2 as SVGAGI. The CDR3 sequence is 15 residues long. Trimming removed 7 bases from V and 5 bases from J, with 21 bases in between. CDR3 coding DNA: TGTGCCAGCAAACCGGGACGCTGGGATAGCAACGAGCAGTACTTC. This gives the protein CASKPGRWDSNEQYF.

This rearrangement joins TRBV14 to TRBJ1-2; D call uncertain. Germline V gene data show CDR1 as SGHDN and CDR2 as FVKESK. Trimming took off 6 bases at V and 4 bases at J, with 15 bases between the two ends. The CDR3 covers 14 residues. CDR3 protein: CASSNSESLYGYTF. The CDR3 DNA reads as TGTGCCAGCAGTAACTCCGAAAGCCTCTATGGCTACACCTTC. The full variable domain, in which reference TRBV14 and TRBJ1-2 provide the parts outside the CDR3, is EAGVTQFPSHSVIEKGQTVTLRCDPISGHDNLYWYRRVMGKEIKFLLHFVKESKQDESGMPNNRFLAERTGGTYSTLKVQPAELEDSGVYFCASSNSESLYGYTFGSGTRLTVV.

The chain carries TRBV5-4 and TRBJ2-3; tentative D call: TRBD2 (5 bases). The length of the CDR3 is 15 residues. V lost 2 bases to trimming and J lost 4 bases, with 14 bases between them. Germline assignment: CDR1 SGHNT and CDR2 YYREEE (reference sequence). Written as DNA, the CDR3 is TGTGCCAGCAGCTTAAGGACTCTCGGGGCAGATACGCAGTATTTT. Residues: CASSLRTLGADTQYF.

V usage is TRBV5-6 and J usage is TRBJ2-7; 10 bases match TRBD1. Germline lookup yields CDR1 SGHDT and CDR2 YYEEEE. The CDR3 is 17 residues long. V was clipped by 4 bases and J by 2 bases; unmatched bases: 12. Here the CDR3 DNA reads TGTGCCAGCAGCGGGACAGGGGACGGGCAAAGCGCCTACGAGCAGTACTTC. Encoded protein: CASSGTGDGQSAYEQYF.

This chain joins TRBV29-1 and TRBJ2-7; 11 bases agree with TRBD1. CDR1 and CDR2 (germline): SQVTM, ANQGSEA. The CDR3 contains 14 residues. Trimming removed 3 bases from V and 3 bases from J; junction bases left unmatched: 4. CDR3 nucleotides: TGCAGCGTTGATAAGGGGACAGGGGGCTACGAGCAGTACTTC. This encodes CSVDKGTGGYEQYF.

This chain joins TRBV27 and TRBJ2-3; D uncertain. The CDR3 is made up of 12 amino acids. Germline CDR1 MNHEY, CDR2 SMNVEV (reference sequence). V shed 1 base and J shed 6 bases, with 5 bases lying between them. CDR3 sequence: CASSLYRDTQYF. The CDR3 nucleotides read TGTGCCAGCAGTTTATATAGGGATACGCAGTATTTT.

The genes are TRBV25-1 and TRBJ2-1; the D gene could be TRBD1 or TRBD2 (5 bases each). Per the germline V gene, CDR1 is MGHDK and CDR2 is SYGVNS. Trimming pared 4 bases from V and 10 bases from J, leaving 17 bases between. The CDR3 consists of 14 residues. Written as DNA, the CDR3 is TGTGCCAGCAGTGGCGTGGGGGACCCTTCCGAGCAGTTCTTC. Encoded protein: CASSGVGDPSEQFF.

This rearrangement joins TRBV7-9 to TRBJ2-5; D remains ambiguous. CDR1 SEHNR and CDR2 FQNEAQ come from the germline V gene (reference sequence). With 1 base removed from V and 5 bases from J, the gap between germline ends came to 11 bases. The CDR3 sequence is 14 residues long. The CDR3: CASSLGGGWETQYF. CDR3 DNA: TGTGCCAGCAGCTTAGGGGGTGGCTGGGAGACCCAGTACTTC.

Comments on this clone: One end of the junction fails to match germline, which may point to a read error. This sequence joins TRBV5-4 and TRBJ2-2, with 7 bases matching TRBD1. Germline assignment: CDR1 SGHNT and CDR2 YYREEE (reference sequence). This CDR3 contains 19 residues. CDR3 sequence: CASSLGLGWGQQNTGELFF. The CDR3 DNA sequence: TGTGCCAGCAGTTTGGGCCTAGGTTGGGGACAGCAGAACACCGGGGAGCTGTTTTTT.

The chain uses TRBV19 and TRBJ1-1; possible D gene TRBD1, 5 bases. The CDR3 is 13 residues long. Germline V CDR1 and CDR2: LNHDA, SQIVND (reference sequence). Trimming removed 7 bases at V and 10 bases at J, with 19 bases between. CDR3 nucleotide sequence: TGTGCCAGTACCTACGGGGAGGGGCGAGGAGCTTTCTTT. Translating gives CASTYGEGRGAFF.

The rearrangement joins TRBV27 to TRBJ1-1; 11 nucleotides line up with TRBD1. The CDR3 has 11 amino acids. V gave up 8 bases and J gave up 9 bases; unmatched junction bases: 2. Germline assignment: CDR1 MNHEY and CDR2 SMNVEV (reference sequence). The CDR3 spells CASGQGAKAFF. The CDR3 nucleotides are TGTGCCAGCGGACAGGGGGCGAAAGCTTTCTTT.

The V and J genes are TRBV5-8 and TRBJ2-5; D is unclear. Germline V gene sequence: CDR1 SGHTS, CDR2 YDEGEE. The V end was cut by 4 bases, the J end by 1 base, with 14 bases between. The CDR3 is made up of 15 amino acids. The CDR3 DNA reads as TGTGCCAGCAGCCCGGCGATTCGGCTCCAAGAGACCCAGTACTTC. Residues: CASSPAIRLQETQYF.